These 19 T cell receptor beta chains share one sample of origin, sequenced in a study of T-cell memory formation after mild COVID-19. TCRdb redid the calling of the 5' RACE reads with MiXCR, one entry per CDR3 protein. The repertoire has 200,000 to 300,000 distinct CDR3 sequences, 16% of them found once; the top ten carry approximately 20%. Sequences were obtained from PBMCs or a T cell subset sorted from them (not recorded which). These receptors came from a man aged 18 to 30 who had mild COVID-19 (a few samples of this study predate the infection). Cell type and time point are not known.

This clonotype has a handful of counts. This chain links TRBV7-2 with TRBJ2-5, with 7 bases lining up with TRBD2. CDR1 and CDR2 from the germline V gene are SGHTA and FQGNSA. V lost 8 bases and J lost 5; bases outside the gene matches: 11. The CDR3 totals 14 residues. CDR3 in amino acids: CASEGQAGGETQYF. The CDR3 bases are TGTGCCAGCGAGGGGCAGGCCGGGGGGGAGACCCAGTACTTC.

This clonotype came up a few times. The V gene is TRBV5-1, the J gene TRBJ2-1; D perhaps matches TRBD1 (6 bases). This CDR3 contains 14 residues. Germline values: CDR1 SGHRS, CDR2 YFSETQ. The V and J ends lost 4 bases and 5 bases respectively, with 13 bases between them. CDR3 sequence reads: CASSTGQEHNEQFF. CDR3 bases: TGCGCCAGCAGCACGGGACAAGAACACAATGAGCAGTTCTTC.

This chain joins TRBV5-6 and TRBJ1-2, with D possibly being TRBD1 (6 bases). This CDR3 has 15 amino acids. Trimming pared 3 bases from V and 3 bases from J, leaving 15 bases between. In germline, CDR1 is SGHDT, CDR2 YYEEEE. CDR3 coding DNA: TGTGCCAGCAGCTCGCCCCAGGGGAGAGACTATGGCTACACCTTC. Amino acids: CASSSPQGRDYGYTF. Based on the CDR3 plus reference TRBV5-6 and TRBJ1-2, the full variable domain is DAGVTQSPTHLIKTRGQQVTLRCSPKSGHDTVSWYQQALGQGPQFIFQYYEEEERQRGNFPDRFSGHQFPNYSSELNVNALLLGDSALYLCASSSPQGRDYGYTFGSGTRLTVV.

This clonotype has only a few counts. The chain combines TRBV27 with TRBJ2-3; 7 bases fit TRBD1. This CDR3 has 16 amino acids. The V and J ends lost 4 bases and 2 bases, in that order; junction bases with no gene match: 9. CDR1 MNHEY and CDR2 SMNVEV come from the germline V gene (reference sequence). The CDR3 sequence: CASSSRQGRDTDTQYF. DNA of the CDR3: TGTGCCAGCAGTTCCCGACAGGGACGCGACACAGATACGCAGTATTTT.

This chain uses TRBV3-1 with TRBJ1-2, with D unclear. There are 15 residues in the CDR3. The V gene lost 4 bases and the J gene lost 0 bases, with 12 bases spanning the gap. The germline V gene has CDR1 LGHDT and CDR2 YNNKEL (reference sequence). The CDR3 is CASSPFHPPNYGYTF. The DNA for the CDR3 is TGTGCCAGCAGCCCCTTTCATCCGCCTAACTATGGCTACACCTTC. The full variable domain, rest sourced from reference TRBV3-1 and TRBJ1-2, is DTAVSQTPKYLVTQMGNDKSIKCEQNLGHDTMYWYKQDSKKFLKIMFSYNNKELIINETVPNRFSPKSPDKAHLNLHINSLELGDSAVYFCASSPFHPPNYGYTFGSGTRLTVV.

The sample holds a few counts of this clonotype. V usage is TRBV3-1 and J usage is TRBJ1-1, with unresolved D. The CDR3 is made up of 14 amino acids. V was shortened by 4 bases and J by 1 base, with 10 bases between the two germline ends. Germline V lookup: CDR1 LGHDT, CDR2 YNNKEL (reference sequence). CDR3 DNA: TGTGCCAGCAGCCTGTTTAGTACGAACACTGAAGCTTTCTTT. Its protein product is CASSLFSTNTEAFF.

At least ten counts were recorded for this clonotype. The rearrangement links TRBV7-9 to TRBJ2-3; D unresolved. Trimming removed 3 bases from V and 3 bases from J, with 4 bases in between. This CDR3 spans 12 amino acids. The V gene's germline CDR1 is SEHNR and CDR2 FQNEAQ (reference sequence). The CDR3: CASSLATDTQYF. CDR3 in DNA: TGTGCCAGCAGCTTGGCGACAGATACGCAGTATTTT.

The CDR3 is CASSLHPGQGGNEQYF. In DNA, the CDR3 is TGTGCCAGCAGCCTACACCCGGGACAGGGTGGCAACGAGCAGTACTTC. This chain uses TRBV4-2 with TRBJ2-7, with 9 positions matching TRBD1. The CDR3 runs 16 residues. The germline gives CDR1 LGHNA, CDR2 YNFKEQ. V lost 4 bases and J lost 5; bases outside the gene matches: 12.

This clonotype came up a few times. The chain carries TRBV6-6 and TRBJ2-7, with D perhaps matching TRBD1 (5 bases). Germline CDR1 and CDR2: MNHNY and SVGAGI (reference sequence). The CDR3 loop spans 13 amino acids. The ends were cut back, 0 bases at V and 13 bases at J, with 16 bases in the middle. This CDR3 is CASSYSTALVYYV. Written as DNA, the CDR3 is TGTGCCAGCAGTTACTCGACAGCTCTCGTCTATTACGTC.

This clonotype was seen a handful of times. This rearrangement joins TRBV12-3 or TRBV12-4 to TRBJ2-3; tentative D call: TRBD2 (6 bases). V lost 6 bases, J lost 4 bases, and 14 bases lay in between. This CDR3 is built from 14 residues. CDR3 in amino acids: CASRPTSPADTQYF. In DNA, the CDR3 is TGTGCCAGCAGACCGACTAGTCCCGCAGATACGCAGTATTTT.

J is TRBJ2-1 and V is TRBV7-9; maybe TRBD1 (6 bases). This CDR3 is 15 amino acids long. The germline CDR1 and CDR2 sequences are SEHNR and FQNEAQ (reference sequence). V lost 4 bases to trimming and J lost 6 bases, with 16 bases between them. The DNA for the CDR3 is TGTGCCAGCAGCTCTAGGGGGAATTTGGGCAATGAGCAGTTCTTC. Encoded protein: CASSSRGNLGNEQFF.

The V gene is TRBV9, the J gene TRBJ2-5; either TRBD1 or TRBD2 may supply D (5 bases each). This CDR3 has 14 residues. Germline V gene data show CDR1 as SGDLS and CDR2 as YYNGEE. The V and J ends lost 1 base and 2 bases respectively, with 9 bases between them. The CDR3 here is CASSVTGTQETQYF. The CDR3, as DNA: TGTGCCAGCAGCGTAACCGGGACGCAAGAGACCCAGTACTTC.

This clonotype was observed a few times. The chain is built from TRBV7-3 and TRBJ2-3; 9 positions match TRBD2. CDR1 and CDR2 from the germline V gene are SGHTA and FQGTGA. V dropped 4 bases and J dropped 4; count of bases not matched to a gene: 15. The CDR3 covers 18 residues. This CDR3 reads CASSSGVRGGRTSDTQYF. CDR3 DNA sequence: TGTGCCAGCAGCTCCGGAGTGCGGGGGGGCCGAACTTCAGATACGCAGTATTTT. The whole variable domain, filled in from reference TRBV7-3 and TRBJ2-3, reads GAGVSQTPSNKVTEKGKYVELRCDPISGHTALYWYRQSLGQGPEFLIYFQGTGAADDSGLPNDRFFAVRPEGSVSTLKIQRTERGDSAVYLCASSSGVRGGRTSDTQYFGPGTRLTVL.

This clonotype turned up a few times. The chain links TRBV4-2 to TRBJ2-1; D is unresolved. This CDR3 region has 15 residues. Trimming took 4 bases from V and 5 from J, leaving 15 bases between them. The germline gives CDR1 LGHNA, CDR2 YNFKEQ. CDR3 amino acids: CASSPLSGSNNEQFF. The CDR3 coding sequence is TGTGCCAGCAGCCCACTATCTGGAAGTAACAATGAGCAGTTCTTC.

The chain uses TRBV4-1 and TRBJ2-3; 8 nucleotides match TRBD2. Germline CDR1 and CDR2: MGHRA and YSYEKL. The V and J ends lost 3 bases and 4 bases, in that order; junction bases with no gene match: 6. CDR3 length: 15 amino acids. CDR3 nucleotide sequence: TGCGCCAGCAGCCAGCTTCCGGGGGGGGCAGATACGCAGTATTTT. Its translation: CASSQLPGGADTQYF.

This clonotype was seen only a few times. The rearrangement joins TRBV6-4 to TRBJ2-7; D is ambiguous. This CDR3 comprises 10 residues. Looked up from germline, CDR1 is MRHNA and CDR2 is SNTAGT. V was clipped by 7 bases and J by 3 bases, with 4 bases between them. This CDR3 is CASNYYEQYV. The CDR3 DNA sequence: TGTGCCAGCAATTACTACGAGCAGTACGTC.

The CDR3 region has the DNA TGCAGTGCTAGAGGCCCCCAGTTACACACTGAAGCTTTCTTT. It yields the protein CSARGPQLHTEAFF. V gene TRBV20-1 combines with J gene TRBJ1-1, with D hard to call. Trimming left V 1 base short and J 3 bases short, with 12 bases between. The CDR3 consists of 14 residues. Looked up from germline, CDR1 is DFQATT and CDR2 is SNEGSKA (reference sequence).

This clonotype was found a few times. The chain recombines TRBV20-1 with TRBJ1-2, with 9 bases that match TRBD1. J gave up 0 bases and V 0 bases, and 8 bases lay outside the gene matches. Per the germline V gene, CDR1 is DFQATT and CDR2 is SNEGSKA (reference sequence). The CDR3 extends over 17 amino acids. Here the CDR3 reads CSARDLRTGETNYGYTF. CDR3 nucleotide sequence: TGCAGTGCTAGAGATCTAAGGACAGGGGAAACTAACTATGGCTACACCTTC.

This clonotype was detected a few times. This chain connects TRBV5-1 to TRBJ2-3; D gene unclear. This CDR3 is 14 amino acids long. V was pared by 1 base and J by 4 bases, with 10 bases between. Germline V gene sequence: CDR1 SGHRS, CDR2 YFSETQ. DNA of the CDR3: TGCGCCAGCAGCTTGTCCAACCCCTCAGATACGCAGTATTTT. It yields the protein CASSLSNPSDTQYF.